The source of this T cell receptor beta chain is a study of cytomegalovirus exposure and HLA in healthy donors. This clone came up a few times. Its antigen is undetermined. Vbeta (60) and Jbeta (13) primers were used in the PCR. Generated by immunoSEQ multiplex PCR, the TCRdb table keeps only in-frame clones and is missing some. The profile shows roughly 200,000 clones, roughly 80% of them singletons. General study findings and limits: Despite most TCR sequences being rare, some public TCRs occurred in many donors.

Per germline, CDR1 MNHEY and CDR2 SVGAGI. This CDR3 has 12 amino acids. V dropped 6 bases and J dropped 8 bases, with 11 bases sitting between them. V usage is TRBV6-5 and J usage is TRBJ2-4, with D perhaps TRBD1 (6 bases). Sequencing used PBMCs. This sequence was found in a woman under 30 in good health and CMV-seronegative. CDR3 loop: CASRQQGDIQYF. In DNA, the CDR3 is TGTGCCAGCAGGCAACAGGGAGACATTCAGTACTTC.